One and the same sample provided the 5 T cell receptor beta chains below, sequenced in a study of blood T cell repertoires in COVID-19. This table comes from immunoSEQ multiplex PCR, and its TCRdb copy is limited to in-frame clones, with some not included. The sample contains roughly 150,000 clones, 80% of which appear only once. The sequencing sample was made of peripheral blood. The receptors originated from a man aged 55 to 70 with acute or convalescent COVID-19.

The chain joins TRBV7-2 to TRBJ2-7; 10 nucleotides agree with TRBD1. The V and J ends lost 5 bases and 0 bases, in that order; junction bases with no gene match: 16. Germline V lookup: CDR1 SGHTA, CDR2 FQGNSA. The CDR3 length is 19 residues. The CDR3 loop is CASSQRGTGASKSSYEQYF. CDR3 in DNA: TGTGCCAGCAGCCAGCGCGGGACAGGGGCCTCAAAGAGCTCCTACGAGCAGTACTTC. Looking up the rest from reference TRBV7-2 and TRBJ2-7 gives the full variable domain: GAGVSQSPSNKVTEKGKDVELRCDPISGHTALYWYRQSLGQGLEFLIYFQGNSAPDKSGLPSDRFSAERTGGSVSTLTIQRTQQEDSAVYLCASSQRGTGASKSSYEQYFGPGTRLTVT.

The chain has TRBV1 and TRBJ1-1. TRBV1 is given as a pseudogene. This CDR3 has 15 amino acids. CDR3 loop: CTSGTLLGTHTEAFF. CDR3 DNA: TGCACCAGCGGCACTCTCCTAGGAACCCACACTGAAGCTTTCTTT.

The gene calls are TRBV19 and TRBJ1-5, with D perhaps TRBD1 (6 bases). This CDR3 has 15 residues. Germline assignment: CDR1 LNHDA and CDR2 SQIVND (reference sequence). V dropped 6 bases and J dropped 2 bases, with 14 bases sitting between them. The CDR3 region has the DNA TGTGCCAGTAGGACTACAGGGTTCGGCAATCAGCCCCAGCATTTT. Protein: CASRTTGFGNQPQHF.

This clone was seen only once. CDR3 region: CASRNKPQGSLGEPQHF. CDR3 coding DNA: TGTGCCAGTAGAAATAAACCCCAGGGGAGTTTAGGGGAGCCCCAGCATTTT. The chain joins TRBV19 to TRBJ1-5; weak D call: TRBD1 (6 bases). Deletions cut 6 bases from V and 8 bases from J, with 26 bases between. The CDR3 is made up of 17 amino acids. CDR1 is LNHDA, CDR2 SQIVND, per germline (reference sequence).

The chain employs TRBV11-3 and TRBJ1-1; weak D call: TRBD1 (5 bases). V was pared by 0 bases and J by 3 bases, with 8 bases between. The CDR3 has 14 residues. Germline-derived CDR1 and CDR2 are SGHNT and YENEEA. CDR3 sequence reads: CASSLEAGHTEAFF. Here the CDR3 DNA reads TGTGCCAGCAGCTTAGAAGCGGGGCACACTGAAGCTTTCTTT.